One and the same sample provided the 3 T cell receptor beta chains below, sequenced in a study of tumor-infiltrating lymphocytes in primary liver carcinoma. With 500 to 650 ng total RNA as template and a constant-region primer, TCR beta cDNA was made. Modified slightly, ARM-PCR produced TCR beta libraries over three nested multiplex PCR rounds. Both of the initial two PCR rounds ran for nine to ten cycles and employed TRBV1-TRBV30 forward primers alongside a C-beta reverse primer. TCRdb re-analysed the multiplex PCR reads in MiXCR, keeping a single row per CDR3 protein. The table lists 120,000 or so distinct CDR3 sequences, about 59% of them singletons. Co-extraction of RNA and DNA was performed on about 20-32 mg of unsorted bulk tissue. The source material was liver tumor tissue from sampling region 1. Indicated subset: tumor region T1, superior pole. The receptors come from a woman aged 60-70 years with primary liver carcinoma and hepatitis B virus infection.

A remark on this clonotype: Possible read error: a much larger clone is one base away. The chain employs TRBV5-1 and TRBJ1-2, with no clear D. Looked up from germline, CDR1 is SGHRS and CDR2 is YFSETQ. CDR3 size: 13 residues. The CDR3 nucleotides read TGCGCCAGCAGCTTACAGCGGAACTATGGCTACGCCTTC. This sequence encodes CASSLQRNYGYAF.

As for this clonotype: An end of the junction differs from the germline gene, which may be a read error. This rearrangement joins TRBV18 to TRBJ2-7; 7 positions match TRBD1. Germline V gene data show CDR1 as KGHSH and CDR2 as LQKENI. The CDR3 has 12 residues. In DNA form, the CDR3 reads TGTGCCAGCCCACCGAACAGGGGCAAGCAGTACTTC. Encoded protein: CASPPNRGKQYF.

Concerning this clonotype: The junction shows a germline mismatch at one end, possibly a read error. The rearrangement uses TRBV11-2 and TRBJ2-1; a possible D gene is TRBD2 (6 bases). CDR3 length: 16 residues. The germline gives CDR1 SGHAT, CDR2 FQNNGV. CDR3 nucleotide sequence: TGTGCCAGCAGCTTAAATAGCTGGAGGGTTGACAATGAGCAGCTCTTC. This encodes CASSLNSWRVDNEQLF.